Sequencing of this T cell receptor (beta chain) was carried out in a study of CD8+ T cells in alopecia areata. Notes on the study in general: Possibly as an HLA-related effect, TCR sharing across patients appeared less clear than in mice. Sequences from scalp samples also cover resident alphabeta T cells of normal skin. The study found higher clonality in lesional than normal scalp, especially in alopecia totalis/universalis.

RNA extraction and reverse transcription yielded cDNA as sequencing template. Libraries were prepared by immunoSEQ multiplex PCR; TCRdb keeps only in-frame clonotypes and omits some of them. The sample carries 110,000 to 150,000 clones, about two thirds recorded once. About this clone itself: Its antigen remains unidentified.

The sequence came from a human donor in good health. Sequencing was done on a sample of CD8+ T cells sorted from blood.

This CDR3 is CAWATGGPEAFF. The CDR3 nucleotides read TGTGCCTGGGCGACAGGGGGGCCTGAAGCTTTCTTT. The rearrangement joins TRBV30 to TRBJ1-1; TRBD1 matches at 9 bases. The CDR3 runs to 12 residues. Unmatched junction bases numbered 4, after V lost 5 bases and J lost 6 bases. CDR1 is GTSNPN, CDR2 SVGIG, per germline (reference sequence).